This T cell receptor (beta chain) was captured by sequencing in a study of early T cells in non-severe SARS-CoV-2 infection. The CDR3 runs to 16 residues. The V segment lost 4 bases and the J segment 5 bases; nucleotides outside the gene matches: 4. CDR1 and CDR2 (germline): MGHRA, YSYEKL. This clonotype was counted ten times or more. One entry per CDR3 protein, called by TCRdb with MiXCR from the 5' RACE reads. This sample has some 57,000 distinct CDR3 sequences, with 10% to 15% found just once. The receptor's source is an adult who was a healthcare worker with PCR-confirmed SARS-CoV-2 infection or an uninfected control (not recorded which). The chain combines TRBV4-1 with TRBJ2-1; 14 nucleotides agree with TRBD2. Sequencing was performed on whole blood. The DNA of the CDR3 is TGCGCCAGCAGCCCCGGGACTAGCGGGGGCCACAATGAGCAGTTCTTC. Translating it yields CASSPGTSGGHNEQFF.